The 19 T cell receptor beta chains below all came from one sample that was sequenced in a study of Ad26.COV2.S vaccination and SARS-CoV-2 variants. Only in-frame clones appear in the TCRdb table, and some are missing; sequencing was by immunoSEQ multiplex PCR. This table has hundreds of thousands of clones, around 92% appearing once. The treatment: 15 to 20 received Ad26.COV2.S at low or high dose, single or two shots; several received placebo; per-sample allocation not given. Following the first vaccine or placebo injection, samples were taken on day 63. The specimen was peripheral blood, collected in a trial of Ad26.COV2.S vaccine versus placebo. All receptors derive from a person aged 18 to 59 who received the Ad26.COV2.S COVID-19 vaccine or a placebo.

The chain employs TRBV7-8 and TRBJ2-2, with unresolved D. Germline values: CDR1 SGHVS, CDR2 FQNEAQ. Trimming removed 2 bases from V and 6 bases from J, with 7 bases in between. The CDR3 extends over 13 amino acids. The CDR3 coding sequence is TGTGCCAGCAGCTTAACGGGCGCCGGGGAGCTGTTTTTT. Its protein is CASSLTGAGELFF.

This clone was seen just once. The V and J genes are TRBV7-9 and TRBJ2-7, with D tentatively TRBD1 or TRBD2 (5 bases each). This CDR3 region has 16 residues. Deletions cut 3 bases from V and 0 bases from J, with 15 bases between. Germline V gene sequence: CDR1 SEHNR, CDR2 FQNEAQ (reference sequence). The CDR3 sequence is CASSFPGAVSSYEQYF. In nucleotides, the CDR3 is TGTGCCAGCAGCTTTCCCGGGGCAGTGAGCTCCTACGAGCAGTACTTC.

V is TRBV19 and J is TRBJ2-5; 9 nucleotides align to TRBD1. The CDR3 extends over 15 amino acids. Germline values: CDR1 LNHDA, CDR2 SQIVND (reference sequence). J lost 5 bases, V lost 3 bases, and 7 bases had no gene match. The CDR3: CASSILGQGAETQYF. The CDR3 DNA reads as TGTGCCAGTAGTATCTTGGGACAGGGAGCGGAGACCCAGTACTTC. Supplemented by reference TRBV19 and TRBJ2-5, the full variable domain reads DGGITQSPKYLFRKEGQNVTLSCEQNLNHDAMYWYRQDPGQGLRLIYYSQIVNDFQKGDIAEGYSVSREKKESFPLTVTSAQKNPTAFYLCASSILGQGAETQYFGPGTRLLVL.

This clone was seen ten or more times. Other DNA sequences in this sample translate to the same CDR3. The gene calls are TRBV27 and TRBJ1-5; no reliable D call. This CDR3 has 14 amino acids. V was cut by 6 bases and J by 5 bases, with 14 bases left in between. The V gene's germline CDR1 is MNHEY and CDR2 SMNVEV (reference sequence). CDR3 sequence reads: CASSPRTADQPQHF. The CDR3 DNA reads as TGTGCCAGCAGCCCTAGAACGGCGGATCAGCCCCAGCATTTT.

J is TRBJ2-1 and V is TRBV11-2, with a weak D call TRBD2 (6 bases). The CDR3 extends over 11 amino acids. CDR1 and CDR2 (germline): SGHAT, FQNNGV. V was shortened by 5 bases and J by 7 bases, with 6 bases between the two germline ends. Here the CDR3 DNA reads TGTGCCAGCAGCCGGGGGAATGAGCAGTTCTTC. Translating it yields CASSRGNEQFF. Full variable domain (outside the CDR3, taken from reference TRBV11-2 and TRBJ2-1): EAGVAQSPRYKIIEKRQSVAFWCNPISGHATLYWYQQILGQGPKLLIQFQNNGVVDDSQLPKDRFSAERLKGVDSTLKIQPAKLEDSAVYLCASSRGNEQFFGPGTRLTVL.

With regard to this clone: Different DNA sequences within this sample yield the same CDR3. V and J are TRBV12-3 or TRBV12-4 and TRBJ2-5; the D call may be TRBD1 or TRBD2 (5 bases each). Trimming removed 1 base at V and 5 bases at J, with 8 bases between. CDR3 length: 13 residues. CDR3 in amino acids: CASSLGGGETQYF. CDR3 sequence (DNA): TGTGCCAGCAGTTTAGGGGGCGGGGAGACCCAGTACTTC.

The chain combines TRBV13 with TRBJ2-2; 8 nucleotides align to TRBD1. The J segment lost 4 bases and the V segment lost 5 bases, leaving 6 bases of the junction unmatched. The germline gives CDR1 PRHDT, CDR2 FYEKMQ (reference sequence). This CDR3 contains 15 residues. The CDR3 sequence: CASSTRQGRTGELFF. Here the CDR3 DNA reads TGTGCCAGCAGCACCCGACAGGGGCGCACCGGGGAGCTGTTTTTT.

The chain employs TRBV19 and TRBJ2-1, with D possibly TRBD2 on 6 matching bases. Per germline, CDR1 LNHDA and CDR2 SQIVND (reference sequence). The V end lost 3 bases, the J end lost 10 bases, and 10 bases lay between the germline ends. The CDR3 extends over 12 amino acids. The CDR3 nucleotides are TGTGCCAGTAGTATTAGCGGAGCCGAGCAGTTCTTC. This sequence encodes CASSISGAEQFF.

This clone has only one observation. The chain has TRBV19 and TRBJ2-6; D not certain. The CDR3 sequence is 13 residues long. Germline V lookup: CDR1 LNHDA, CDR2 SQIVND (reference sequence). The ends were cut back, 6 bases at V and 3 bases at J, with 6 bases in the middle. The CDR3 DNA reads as TGTGCCAGTAGACACAGTGGGGCCAACGTCCTGACTTTC. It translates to CASRHSGANVLTF.

CDR3 sequence (DNA): TGCAGTGCTAGTCGAGGAAGTAGCACAGATACGCAGTATTTT. Translation: CSASRGSSTDTQYF. This chain links TRBV20-1 with TRBJ2-3; D is undetermined. Between the trimmed V and J ends, which lost 3 bases and 0 bases, there was a span of 10 bases. The length of the CDR3 is 14 residues. From germline, CDR1 is DFQATT and CDR2 SNEGSKA (reference sequence).

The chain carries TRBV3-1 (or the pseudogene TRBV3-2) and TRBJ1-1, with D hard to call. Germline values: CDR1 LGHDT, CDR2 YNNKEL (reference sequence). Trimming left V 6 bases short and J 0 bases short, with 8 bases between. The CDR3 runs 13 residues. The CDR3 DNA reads TGTGCCAGCAGTCCCAGCTTGAACACTGAAGCTTTCTTT. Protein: CASSPSLNTEAFF.

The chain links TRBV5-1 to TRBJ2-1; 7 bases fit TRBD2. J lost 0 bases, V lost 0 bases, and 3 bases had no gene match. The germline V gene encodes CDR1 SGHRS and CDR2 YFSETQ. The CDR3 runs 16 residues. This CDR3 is CASSLEAGRSYNEQFF. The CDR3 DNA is TGCGCCAGCAGCTTGGAAGCGGGGCGCTCCTACAATGAGCAGTTCTTC.

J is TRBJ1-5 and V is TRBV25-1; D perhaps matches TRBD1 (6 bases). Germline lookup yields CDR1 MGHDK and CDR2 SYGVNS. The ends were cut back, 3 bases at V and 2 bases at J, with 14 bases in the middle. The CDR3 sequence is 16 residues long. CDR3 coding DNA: TGTGCCAGCAGTGATTCCCAACAGGGTCGCAATCAGCCCCAGCATTTT. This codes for CASSDSQQGRNQPQHF.

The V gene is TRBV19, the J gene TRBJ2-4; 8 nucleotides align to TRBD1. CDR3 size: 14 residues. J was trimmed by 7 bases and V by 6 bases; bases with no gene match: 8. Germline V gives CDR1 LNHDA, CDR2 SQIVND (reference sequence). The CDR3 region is CASSQSGGGNIQYF. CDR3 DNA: TGTGCCAGTAGCCAATCAGGGGGCGGGAACATTCAGTACTTC.

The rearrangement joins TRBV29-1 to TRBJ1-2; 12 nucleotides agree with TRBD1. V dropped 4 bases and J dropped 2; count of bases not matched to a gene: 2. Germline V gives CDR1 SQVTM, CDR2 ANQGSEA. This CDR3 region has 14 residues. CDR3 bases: TGCAGCGTTGGCGGGACAGGGGGCAACTATGGCTACACCTTC. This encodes CSVGGTGGNYGYTF. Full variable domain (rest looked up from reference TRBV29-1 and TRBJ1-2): SAVISQKPSRDICQRGTSLTIQCQVDSQVTMMFWYRQQPGQSLTLIATANQGSEATYESGFVIDKFPISRPNLTFSTLTVSNMSPEDSSIYLCSVGGTGGNYGYTFGSGTRLTVV.

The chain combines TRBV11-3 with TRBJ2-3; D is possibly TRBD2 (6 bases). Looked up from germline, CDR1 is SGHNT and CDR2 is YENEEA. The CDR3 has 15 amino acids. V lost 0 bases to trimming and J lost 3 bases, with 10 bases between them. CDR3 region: CASSLESGRTDTQYF. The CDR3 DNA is TGTGCCAGCAGCTTAGAGTCAGGGAGGACAGATACGCAGTATTTT.

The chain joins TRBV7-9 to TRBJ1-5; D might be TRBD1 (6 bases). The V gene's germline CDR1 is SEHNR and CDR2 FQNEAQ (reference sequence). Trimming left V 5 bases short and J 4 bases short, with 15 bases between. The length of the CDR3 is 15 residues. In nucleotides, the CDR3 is TGTGCCAGCAGCCTGTTGGGGGGGCCAAATCAGCCCCAGCATTTT. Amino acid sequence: CASSLLGGPNQPQHF.

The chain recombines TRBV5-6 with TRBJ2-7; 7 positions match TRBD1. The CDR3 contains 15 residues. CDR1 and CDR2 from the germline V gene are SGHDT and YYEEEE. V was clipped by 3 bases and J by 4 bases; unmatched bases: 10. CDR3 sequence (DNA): TGTGCCAGCAGCTCCTACAGGGGTGTCATATACGAGCAGTACTTC. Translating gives CASSSYRGVIYEQYF.

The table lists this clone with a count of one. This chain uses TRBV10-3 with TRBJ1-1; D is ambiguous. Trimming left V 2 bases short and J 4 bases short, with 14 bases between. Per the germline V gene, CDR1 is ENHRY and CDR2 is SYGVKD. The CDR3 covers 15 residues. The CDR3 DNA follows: TGTGCCATCAGTGAGCCCCATGGCGAGGGCACTGAAGCTTTCTTT. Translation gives CAISEPHGEGTEAFF.